The 4 T cell receptor beta chains below were found in one sample sequenced in a study of blood T cell repertoires in COVID-19. The table came from immunoSEQ multiplex PCR; TCRdb's copy has only in-frame clones and leaves some out. The sample lists 200,000 to 300,000 clones, more than 70% occurring once. Sample: PBMCs or T cells enriched from blood (not recorded which). These receptors were obtained from a woman between 40 and 50 years old with acute COVID-19.

The rearrangement links TRBV28 to TRBJ1-1; D is ambiguous. Germline CDR1 and CDR2: MDHEN and SYDVKM. This CDR3 has 13 residues. Trimming shortened V by 2 bases and J by 1 base, and 5 bases separated the two germline ends. In nucleotides, the CDR3 is TGTGCCAGCAGTTTACTCGGGAACACTGAAGCTTTCTTT. It translates to CASSLLGNTEAFF.

V usage is TRBV4-3 and J usage is TRBJ1-6; D is ambiguous. The CDR3 has 13 amino acids. The V end lost 0 bases, the J end lost 13 bases, and 10 bases lay between the germline ends. CDR1 is LGHNA, CDR2 YSLEER, per germline. The CDR3 DNA sequence: TGCGCCAGCAGCCAAGATTTCGGCAGGCCCCTCCACTTT. Translating gives CASSQDFGRPLHF.

The CDR3 nucleotides read TGTGCCAGCAGCTTAGAAGGGACTAGCGGGAGCTATGAGCAGTTCTTC. This codes for CASSLEGTSGSYEQFF. The chain joins TRBV7-2 to TRBJ2-1; 14 bases map to TRBD2. V lost 1 base, J lost 8 bases, and 4 bases stayed unmatched. This CDR3 contains 16 residues. Germline V gene sequence: CDR1 SGHTA, CDR2 FQGNSA.

This chain connects TRBV19 to TRBJ1-2; 7 nucleotides line up with TRBD1. J was trimmed by 8 bases and V by 10 bases; bases with no gene match: 16. The CDR3 spans 14 residues. CDR1 and CDR2 from the germline V gene are LNHDA and SQIVND (reference sequence). The CDR3 sequence: CATTTPQGVGGYTF. DNA of the CDR3: TGTGCCACTACAACCCCCCAGGGGGTAGGAGGCTACACCTTC. Full variable domain (rest looked up from reference TRBV19 and TRBJ1-2): DGGITQSPKYLFRKEGQNVTLSCEQNLNHDAMYWYRQDPGQGLRLIYYSQIVNDFQKGDIAEGYSVSREKKESFPLTVTSAQKNPTAFYLCATTTPQGVGGYTFGSGTRLTVV.